This T cell receptor (beta chain) was recovered during a study of immune evolution from preneoplasia to lung adenocarcinoma. Study-wide findings and caveats: Top clone frequencies peaked in normal lung, apparently declining through invasive adenocarcinoma.

This clone was found once. Its antigen is still unknown. H&E slides confirmed each diagnosis, reviewed by two pathologists independently. Trimming removed 4 bases from V and 1 base from J, with 5 bases in between. The CDR3 covers 13 residues. Per germline, CDR1 SGHDN and CDR2 FVKESK. Only in-frame clones appear in the TCRdb table, and some are missing; sequencing was by immunoSEQ multiplex PCR. Of a few thousand clones in the sample, over 75% are singletons; the top ten hold roughly a tenth. Specimen: FFPE adjacent normal lung tissue. The origin of this receptor is a person aged 60-80 years with lung adenocarcinoma. This rearrangement joins TRBV14 to TRBJ1-5; D unresolved. CDR3 in amino acids: CASSPASNQPQHF. For the CDR3, the DNA is TGTGCCAGCAGCCCAGCGAGCAATCAGCCCCAGCATTTT.